The clone carrying this T cell receptor beta chain was seen ten or more times. Germline CDR1 LNHDA, CDR2 SQIVND (reference sequence). This CDR3 has 14 amino acids. Trimming left V 3 bases short and J 10 bases short, with 18 bases between. The record originates from a study of T-cell reconstitution after alpha-beta-depleted transplantation in children. Preparation of the TCRbeta library was carried out with unique molecular identifiers. One entry per CDR3 protein results from TCRdb running MiXCR on the PCR reads. This sample carries approximately 200,000 distinct CDR3 sequences, about 14% of them seen once, and the ten largest clones take less than 15%.

This material consisted of PBMCs from the stem cell graft donor, taken from the stem cell graft. The origin of this receptor is a human donor who donated a stem cell graft to a child with acute lymphoblastic leukemia. V is TRBV19 and J is TRBJ1-2; the D is unclear. CDR3 DNA: TGTGCCAGTAGTATCTTGGGCAGAGCGGAAGACTACACCTTC. The encoded protein is CASSILGRAEDYTF. Using reference TRBV19 and TRBJ1-2 for the parts outside the CDR3, the full variable domain is DGGITQSPKYLFRKEGQNVTLSCEQNLNHDAMYWYRQDPGQGLRLIYYSQIVNDFQKGDIAEGYSVSREKKESFPLTVTSAQKNPTAFYLCASSILGRAEDYTFGSGTRLTVV.